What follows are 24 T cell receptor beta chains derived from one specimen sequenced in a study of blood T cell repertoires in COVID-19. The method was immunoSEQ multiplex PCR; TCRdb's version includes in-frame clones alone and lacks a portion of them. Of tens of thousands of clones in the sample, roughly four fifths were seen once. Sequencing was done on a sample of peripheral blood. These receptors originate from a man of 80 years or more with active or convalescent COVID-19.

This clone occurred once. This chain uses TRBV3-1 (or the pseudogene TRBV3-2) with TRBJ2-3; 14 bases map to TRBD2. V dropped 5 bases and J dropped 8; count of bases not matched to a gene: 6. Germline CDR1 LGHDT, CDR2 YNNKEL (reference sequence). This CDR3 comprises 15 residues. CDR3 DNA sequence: TGTGCCAGCAGCACCCGACTAGCGGGAGGGGGTACGCAGTATTTT. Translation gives CASSTRLAGGGTQYF.

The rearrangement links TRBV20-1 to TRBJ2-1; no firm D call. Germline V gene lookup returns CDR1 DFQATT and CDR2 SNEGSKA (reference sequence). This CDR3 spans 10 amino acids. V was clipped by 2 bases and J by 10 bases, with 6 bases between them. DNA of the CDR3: TGCAGTGCTAGACTGGAGGAGCAGTTCTTC. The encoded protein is CSARLEEQFF.

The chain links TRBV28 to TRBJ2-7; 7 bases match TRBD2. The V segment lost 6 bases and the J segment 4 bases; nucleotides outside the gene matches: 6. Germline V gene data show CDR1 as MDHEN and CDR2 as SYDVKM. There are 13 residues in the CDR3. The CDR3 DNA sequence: TGTGCCAGCAGCCGAGGGGAGGGGTACGAGCAGTACTTC. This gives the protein CASSRGEGYEQYF.

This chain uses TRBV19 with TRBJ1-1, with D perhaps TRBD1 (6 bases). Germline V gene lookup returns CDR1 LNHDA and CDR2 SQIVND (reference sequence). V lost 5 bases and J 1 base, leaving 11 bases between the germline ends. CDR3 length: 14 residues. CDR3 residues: CASSVIQGNTEAFF. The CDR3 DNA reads TGTGCCAGTAGTGTGATACAGGGGAACACTGAAGCTTTCTTT.

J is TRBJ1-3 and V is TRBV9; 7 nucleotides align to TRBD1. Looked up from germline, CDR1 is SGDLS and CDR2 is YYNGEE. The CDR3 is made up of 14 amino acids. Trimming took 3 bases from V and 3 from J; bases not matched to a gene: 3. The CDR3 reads CASSARTGGNTIYF. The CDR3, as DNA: TGTGCCAGCAGCGCCCGGACAGGTGGAAACACCATATATTTT. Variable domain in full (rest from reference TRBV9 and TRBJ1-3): DSGVTQTPKHLITATGQRVTLRCSPRSGDLSVYWYQQSLDQGLQFLIQYYNGEERAKGNILERFSAQQFPDLHSELNLSSLELGDSALYFCASSARTGGNTIYFGEGSWLTVV.

CDR3 bases: TGTGCCAGCAGCTATGGGACTAGCCTCCCCTACGAGCAGTACTTC. Protein product: CASSYGTSLPYEQYF. The rearrangement uses TRBV5-4 and TRBJ2-7; 9 nucleotides agree with TRBD2. V gave up 3 bases and J gave up 2 bases; unmatched junction bases: 6. The germline gives CDR1 SGHNT, CDR2 YYREEE (reference sequence). The CDR3 is 15 amino acids.

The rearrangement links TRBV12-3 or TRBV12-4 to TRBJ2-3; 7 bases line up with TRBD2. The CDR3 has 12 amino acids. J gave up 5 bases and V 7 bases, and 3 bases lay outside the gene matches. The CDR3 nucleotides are TGTGCCAGCACGGGAGGAATAGATACGCAGTATTTT. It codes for CASTGGIDTQYF.

CDR3: CASSPRGNSREQYF. The CDR3 DNA is TGTGCCAGCAGCCCCCGCGGGAATTCGCGTGAGCAGTACTTC. The genes are TRBV11-1 and TRBJ2-7; TRBD2 is a possible D gene (6 bases). The CDR3 is 14 amino acids. V lost 5 bases, J lost 7 bases, and 18 bases lay in between. Germline-derived CDR1 and CDR2 are SGHAT and FQDESV (reference sequence).

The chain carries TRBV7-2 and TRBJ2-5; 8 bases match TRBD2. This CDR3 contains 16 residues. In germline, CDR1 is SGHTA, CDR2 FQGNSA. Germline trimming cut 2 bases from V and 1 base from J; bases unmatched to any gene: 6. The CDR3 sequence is CASSLREGLPQETQYF. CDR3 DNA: TGTGCCAGCAGCTTACGGGAGGGCCTCCCCCAAGAGACCCAGTACTTC.

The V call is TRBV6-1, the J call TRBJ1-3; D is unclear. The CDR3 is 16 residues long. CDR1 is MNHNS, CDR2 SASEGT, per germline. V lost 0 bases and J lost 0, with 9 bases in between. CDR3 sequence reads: CASSEALGSSGNTIYF. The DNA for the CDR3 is TGTGCCAGCAGTGAAGCGCTCGGTAGCTCTGGAAACACCATATATTTT.

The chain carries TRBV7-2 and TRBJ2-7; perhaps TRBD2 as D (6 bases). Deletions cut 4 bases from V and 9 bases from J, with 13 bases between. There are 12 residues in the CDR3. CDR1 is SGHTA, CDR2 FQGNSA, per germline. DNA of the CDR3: TGTGCCAGCAGCTCGTCTCAGGGAGGGCAGTACTTC. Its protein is CASSSSQGGQYF. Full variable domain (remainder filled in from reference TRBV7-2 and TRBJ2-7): GAGVSQSPSNKVTEKGKDVELRCDPISGHTALYWYRQSLGQGLEFLIYFQGNSAPDKSGLPSDRFSAERTGGSVSTLTIQRTQQEDSAVYLCASSSSQGGQYFGPGTRLTVT.

The chain's CDR3 is CASSLVPELTSGRAREQFF. CDR3 coding DNA: TGTGCCAGCAGCTTAGTTCCCGAGCTGACTAGCGGGAGGGCCCGGGAGCAGTTCTTC. This chain uses TRBV7-6 with TRBJ2-1, with 14 nucleotides matching TRBD2. V was pared by 1 base and J by 10 bases, with 15 bases of the junction left unmatched. The V gene's germline CDR1 is SGHVS and CDR2 FNYEAQ. The CDR3 loop spans 19 amino acids.

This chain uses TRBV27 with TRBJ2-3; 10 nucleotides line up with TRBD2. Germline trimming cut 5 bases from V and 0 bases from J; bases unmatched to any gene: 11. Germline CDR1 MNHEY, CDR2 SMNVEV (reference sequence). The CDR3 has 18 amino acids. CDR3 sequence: CASSPPTGTSVSTDTQYF. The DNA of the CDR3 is TGTGCCAGCAGTCCTCCAACCGGGACTAGCGTTAGCACAGATACGCAGTATTTT.

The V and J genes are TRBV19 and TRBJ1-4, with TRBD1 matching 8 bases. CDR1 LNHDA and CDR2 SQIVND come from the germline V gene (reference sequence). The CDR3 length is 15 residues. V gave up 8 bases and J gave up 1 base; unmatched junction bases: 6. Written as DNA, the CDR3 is TGTGCCAGTCAACCGGACAGGGAAACTAATGAAAAACTGTTTTTT. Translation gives CASQPDRETNEKLFF.

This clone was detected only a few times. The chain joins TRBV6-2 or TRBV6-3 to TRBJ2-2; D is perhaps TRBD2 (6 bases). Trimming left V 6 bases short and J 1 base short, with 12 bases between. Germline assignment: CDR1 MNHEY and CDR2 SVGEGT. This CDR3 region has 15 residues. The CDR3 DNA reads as TGTGCCAGCAGCCACCCGACTAGGAACACCGGGGAGCTGTTTTTT. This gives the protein CASSHPTRNTGELFF.

The CDR3 spells CAILDRRVYEQYF. The CDR3 DNA sequence: TGTGCCATCCTCGACAGGCGTGTCTACGAGCAGTACTTC. The chain joins TRBV28 to TRBJ2-7; D might be TRBD1 (6 bases). The CDR3 loop spans 13 amino acids. V was trimmed by 10 bases and J by 3 bases, leaving 16 bases between them. The germline V gene has CDR1 MDHEN and CDR2 SYDVKM.

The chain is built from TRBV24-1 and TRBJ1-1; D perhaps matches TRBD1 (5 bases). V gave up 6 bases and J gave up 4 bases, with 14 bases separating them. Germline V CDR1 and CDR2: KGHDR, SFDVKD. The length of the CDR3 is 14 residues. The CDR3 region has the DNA TGTGCCACCAGTCCAGCCGCGGGGGGCACTGAAGCTTTCTTT. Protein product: CATSPAAGGTEAFF.

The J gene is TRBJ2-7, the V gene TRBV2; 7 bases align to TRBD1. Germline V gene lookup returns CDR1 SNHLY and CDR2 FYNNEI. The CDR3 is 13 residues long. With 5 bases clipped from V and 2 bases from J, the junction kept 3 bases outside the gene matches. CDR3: CASSSTGPYEQYF. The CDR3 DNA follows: TGTGCCAGCAGTTCGACAGGGCCCTACGAGCAGTACTTC.

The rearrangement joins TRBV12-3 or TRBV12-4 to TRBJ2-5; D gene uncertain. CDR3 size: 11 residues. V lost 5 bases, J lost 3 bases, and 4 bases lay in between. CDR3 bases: TGTGCCAGCAGTCCTGAAGAGACCCAGTACTTC. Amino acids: CASSPEETQYF.

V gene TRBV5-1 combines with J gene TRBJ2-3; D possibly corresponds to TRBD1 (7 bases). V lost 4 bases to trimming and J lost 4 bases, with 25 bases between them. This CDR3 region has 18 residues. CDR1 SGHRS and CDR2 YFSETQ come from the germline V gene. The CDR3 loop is CASSQRAGTASLADTQYF. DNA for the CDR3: TGCGCCAGCAGCCAGCGGGCCGGGACAGCCTCTCTCGCAGATACGCAGTATTTT.

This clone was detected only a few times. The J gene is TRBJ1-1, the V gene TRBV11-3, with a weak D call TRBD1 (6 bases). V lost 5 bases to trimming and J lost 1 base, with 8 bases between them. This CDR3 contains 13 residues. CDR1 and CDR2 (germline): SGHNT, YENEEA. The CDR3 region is CASSPQGNTEAFF. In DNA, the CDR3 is TGTGCCAGCAGCCCACAGGGGAACACTGAAGCTTTCTTT.

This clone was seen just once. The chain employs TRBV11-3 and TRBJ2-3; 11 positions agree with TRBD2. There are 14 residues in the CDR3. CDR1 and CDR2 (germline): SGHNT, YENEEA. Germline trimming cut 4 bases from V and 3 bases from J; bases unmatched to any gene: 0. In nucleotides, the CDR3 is TGTGCCAGCAGCTGGACTAGCGGGACAGATACGCAGTATTTT. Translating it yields CASSWTSGTDTQYF. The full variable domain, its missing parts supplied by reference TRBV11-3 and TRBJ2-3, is EAGVVQSPRYKIIEKKQPVAFWCNPISGHNTLYWYLQNLGQGPELLIRYENEEAVDDSQLPKDRFSAERLKGVDSTLKIQPAELGDSAVYLCASSWTSGTDTQYFGPGTRLTVL.

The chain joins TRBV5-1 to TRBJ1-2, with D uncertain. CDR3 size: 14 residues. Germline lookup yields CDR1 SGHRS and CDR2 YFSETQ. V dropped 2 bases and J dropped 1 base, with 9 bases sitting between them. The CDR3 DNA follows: TGCGCCAGCAGCTTAGGAGAGGGTAACTATGGCTACACCTTC. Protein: CASSLGEGNYGYTF.

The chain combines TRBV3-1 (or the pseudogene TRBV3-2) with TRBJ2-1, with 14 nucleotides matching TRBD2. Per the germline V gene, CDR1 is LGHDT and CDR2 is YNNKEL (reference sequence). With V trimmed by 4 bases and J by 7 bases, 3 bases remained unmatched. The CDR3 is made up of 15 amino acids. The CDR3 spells CASSLGTSGSNEQFF. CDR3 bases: TGTGCCAGCAGCCTAGGGACTAGCGGGAGTAATGAGCAGTTCTTC.